Sequencing of this TCR beta chain was carried out in a study of OX40 agonist ivuxolimab in advanced cancers. Study background: Every 2 weeks, patients received ivuxolimab intravenously, dosed at 0.01 to 10 mg/kg. Partial responses were achieved by three patients, of whom one had hepatocellular carcinoma and two had cutaneous melanoma. General study findings and limits: By week 6 at 0.1 to 3.0 mg/kg, blood CD4+ and CD8+ T cells had expanded clonally. The specificity for antigen of the expanded peripheral T cells was not determined.

Trimming stripped 4 bases from V and 1 base from J, with 11 bases between. Germline lookup yields CDR1 SGHRS and CDR2 YFSETQ. The CDR3 runs 14 residues. The assay was immunoSEQ multiplex PCR, and TCRdb's table has in-frame clones only and misses some. The sample has tens of thousands of clones; about 86% are singletons. Comments on this clone: Its antigen is not identified.

Here the sequenced sample was CD4+ or CD8+ T cells sorted from blood, taken in a trial of the OX40 agonist ivuxolimab. This TCR was recovered from an adult with an advanced solid tumor such as melanoma, head and neck, liver or kidney cancer. The chain is built from TRBV5-1 and TRBJ2-5; maybe TRBD1 (5 bases). The CDR3 protein is CASSQTGRQETQYF. CDR3 bases: TGCGCCAGCAGCCAAACAGGACGCCAAGAGACCCAGTACTTC.